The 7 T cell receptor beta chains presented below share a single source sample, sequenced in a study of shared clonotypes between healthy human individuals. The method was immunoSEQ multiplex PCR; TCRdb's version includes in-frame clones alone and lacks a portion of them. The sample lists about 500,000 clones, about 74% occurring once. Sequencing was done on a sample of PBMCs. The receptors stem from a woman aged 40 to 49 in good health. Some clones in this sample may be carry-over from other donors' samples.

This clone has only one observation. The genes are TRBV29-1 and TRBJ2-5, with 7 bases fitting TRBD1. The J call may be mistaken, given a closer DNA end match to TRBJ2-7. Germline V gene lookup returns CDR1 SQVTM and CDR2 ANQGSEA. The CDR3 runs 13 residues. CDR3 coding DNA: TGCAGCGTTAGACGACAGGGAGCCTACGAGCAGTACTTC. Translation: CSVRRQGAYEQYF.

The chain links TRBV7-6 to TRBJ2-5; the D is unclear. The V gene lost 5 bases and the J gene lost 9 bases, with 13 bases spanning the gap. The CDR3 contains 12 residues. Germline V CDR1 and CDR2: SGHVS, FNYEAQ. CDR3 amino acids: CASSPAPLPQYF. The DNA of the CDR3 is TGTGCCAGCAGCCCCGCCCCTCTTCCCCAGTACTTC. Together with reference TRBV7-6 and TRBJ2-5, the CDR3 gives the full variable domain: GAGVSQSPRYKVTKRGQDVALRCDPISGHVSLYWYRQALGQGPEFLTYFNYEAQQDKSGLPNDRFSAERPEGSISTLTIQRTEQRDSAMYRCASSPAPLPQYFGPGTRLLVL.

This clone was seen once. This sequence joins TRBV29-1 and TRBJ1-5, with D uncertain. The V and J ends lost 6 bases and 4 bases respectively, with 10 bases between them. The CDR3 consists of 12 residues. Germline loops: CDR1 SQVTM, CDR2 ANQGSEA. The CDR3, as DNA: TGCAGCGTACAGAATTATAATCAGCCCCAGCATTTT. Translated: CSVQNYNQPQHF.

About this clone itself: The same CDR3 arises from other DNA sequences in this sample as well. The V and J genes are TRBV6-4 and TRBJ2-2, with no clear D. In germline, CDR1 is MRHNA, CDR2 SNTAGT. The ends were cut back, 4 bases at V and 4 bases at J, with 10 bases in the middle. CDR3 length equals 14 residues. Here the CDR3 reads CASSGGSSTGELFF. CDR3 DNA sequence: TGTGCCAGCAGTGGTGGTAGTAGCACCGGGGAGCTGTTTTTT.

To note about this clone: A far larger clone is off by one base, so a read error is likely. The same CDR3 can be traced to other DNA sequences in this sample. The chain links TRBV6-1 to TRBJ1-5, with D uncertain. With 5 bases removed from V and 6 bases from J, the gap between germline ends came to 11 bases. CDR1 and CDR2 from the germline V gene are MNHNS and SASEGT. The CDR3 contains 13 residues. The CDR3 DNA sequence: TGTGCCAGCAGTCTAGAGGGATCTCAGCCCCAGCATTTT. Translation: CASSLEGSQPQHF.

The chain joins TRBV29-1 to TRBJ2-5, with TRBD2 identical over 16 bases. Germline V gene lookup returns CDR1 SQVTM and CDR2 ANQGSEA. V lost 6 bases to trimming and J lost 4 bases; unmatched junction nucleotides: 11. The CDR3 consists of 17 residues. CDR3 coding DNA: TGCAGCGTCAGCGGCGGGACTAGCGGGAGGGCCCGAGAGACCCAGTACTTC. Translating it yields CSVSGGTSGRARETQYF.

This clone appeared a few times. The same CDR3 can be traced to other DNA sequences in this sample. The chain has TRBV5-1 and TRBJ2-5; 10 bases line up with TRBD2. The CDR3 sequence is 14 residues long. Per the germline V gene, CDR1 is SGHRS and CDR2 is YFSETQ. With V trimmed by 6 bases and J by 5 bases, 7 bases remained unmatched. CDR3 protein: CASKRAGGSETQYF. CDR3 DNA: TGCGCCAGCAAGCGAGCGGGAGGGTCGGAGACCCAGTACTTC.